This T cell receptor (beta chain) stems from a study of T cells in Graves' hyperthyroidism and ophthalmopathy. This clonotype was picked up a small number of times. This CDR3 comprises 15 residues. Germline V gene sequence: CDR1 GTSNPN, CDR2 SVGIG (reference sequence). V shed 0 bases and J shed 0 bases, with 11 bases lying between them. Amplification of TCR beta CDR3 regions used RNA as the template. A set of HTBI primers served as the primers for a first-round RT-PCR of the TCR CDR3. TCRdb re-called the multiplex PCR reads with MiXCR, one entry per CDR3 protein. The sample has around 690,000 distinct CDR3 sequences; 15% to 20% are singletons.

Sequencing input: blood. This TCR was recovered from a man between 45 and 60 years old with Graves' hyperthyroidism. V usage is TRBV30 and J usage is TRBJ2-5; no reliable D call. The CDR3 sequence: CAWSVVPGYQETQYF. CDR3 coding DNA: TGTGCCTGGAGTGTAGTCCCCGGGTACCAAGAGACCCAGTACTTC.